The 5 T cell receptor beta chains below come from one sample, sequenced in a study of control samples from healthy donors and cancer patients. The table came from immunoSEQ multiplex PCR; TCRdb's copy has only in-frame clones and leaves some out. The data hold 350,000 to 450,000 clones, with 80% to 95% observed a single time. Sequenced sample: PBMCs. All receptors come from a middle-aged man with head and neck cancer.

The J gene is TRBJ2-6, the V gene TRBV7-8, with D unresolved. From germline, CDR1 is SGHVS and CDR2 FQNEAQ. Trimming took 2 bases from V and 4 from J, leaving 18 bases between them. The CDR3 has 18 residues. The CDR3 is CASSLFTAPTTGANVLTF. The CDR3 nucleotides read TGTGCCAGCAGCTTATTCACGGCCCCTACTACCGGGGCCAACGTCCTGACTTTC.

The J gene is TRBJ2-2, the V gene TRBV4-3; the D is unclear. The CDR3 loop spans 16 amino acids. The germline V and J ends were trimmed by 4 bases and 9 bases, with 21 bases remaining between them. Germline CDR1 LGHNA, CDR2 YSLEER. CDR3 amino acids: CASSPWGGVEVWELFF. CDR3 in DNA: TGCGCCAGCAGCCCCTGGGGTGGGGTCGAGGTATGGGAGCTGTTTTTT.

The chain combines TRBV27 with TRBJ2-1, with TRBD1 matching over 7 bases. V lost 0 bases to trimming and J lost 2 bases; unmatched junction nucleotides: 4. The CDR3 is made up of 16 amino acids. Germline V gene sequence: CDR1 MNHEY, CDR2 SMNVEV (reference sequence). The CDR3 sequence is CASSLSRQGTYNEQFF. In DNA, the CDR3 is TGTGCCAGCAGTTTATCGAGACAGGGTACCTACAATGAGCAGTTCTTC.

This clone was counted only a few times. V gene TRBV6-4 combines with J gene TRBJ1-5; 9 nucleotides align to TRBD1. The CDR3 is made up of 14 amino acids. CDR1 MRHNA and CDR2 SNTAGT come from the germline V gene. The V segment lost 4 bases and the J segment 2 bases; nucleotides outside the gene matches: 0. CDR3 sequence: CASSGTGGNQPQHF. The CDR3 nucleotides are TGTGCCAGCAGTGGGACAGGGGGCAATCAGCCCCAGCATTTT.

This chain joins TRBV9 and TRBJ1-6; 8 bases agree with TRBD1. Trimming at V came to 4 bases and at J to 9 bases, leaving 12 bases not matched to a gene. Germline CDR1 and CDR2: SGDLS and YYNGEE. The CDR3 runs 16 residues. DNA of the CDR3: TGTGCCAGCAGCTTTAGACAGGGGCCGTCGGGTTCACCCCTCCACTTT. Protein sequence: CASSFRQGPSGSPLHF.